This T cell receptor (beta chain) is drawn from a study of cytomegalovirus exposure and HLA in healthy donors. Turning to the study itself: Early released data had about 80 million unique TCRs, all coming from HLA-typed donors.

Germline trimming cut 2 bases from V and 0 bases from J; bases unmatched to any gene: 0. The CDR3 runs to 14 residues. Germline CDR1 and CDR2: MNHNY and SVGAGI (reference sequence). General study points: In a later analysis, CMV-associated beta chains were mostly HLA-associated, it appeared. Most TCR sequences were uncommon, yet certain public TCRs appeared in many donors.

Primers included in the PCR were 60 Vbeta and 13 Jbeta primers. This table comes from immunoSEQ multiplex PCR, and its TCRdb copy is limited to in-frame clones, with some not included. Counted here are some 170,000 clones, 79% occurring once; the ten biggest clones make up about 2.2%. Comments on this clone: No antigen is known for it.

The sequencing sample was made of PBMCs. This TCR came from a middle-aged man in good health and CMV-seronegative. This sequence joins TRBV6-6 and TRBJ2-7; the match to TRBD2 covers 8 bases. The CDR3 DNA reads as TGTGCCAGCAGTTACGGGACTAGCTCCTACGAGCAGTACTTC. This gives the protein CASSYGTSSYEQYF.